Below, one T cell receptor (beta chain) is given with its context. The V gene's germline CDR1 is LGHDT and CDR2 YNNKEL (reference sequence). Trimming removed 2 bases from V and 7 bases from J; junction bases left unmatched: 3. The CDR3 sequence is 15 residues long. The data belong to a study of blood T cell repertoires in COVID-19. Across the whole study: Sources were T cells, B-cell-depleted T cells, or PBMCs; the material itself was cDNA or gDNA.

The repertoire was sequenced with immunoSEQ multiplex PCR; TCRdb's copy has only in-frame clones and lacks some. The data contain about 82,000 clones, around four fifths of them seen just once; the ten biggest clones take up 18%. The receptor comes from a man older than 75 with active or convalescent COVID-19. The sequencing sample was made of peripheral blood. The genes are TRBV3-1 (or the pseudogene TRBV3-2) and TRBJ1-4; 11 bases align to TRBD1. DNA of the CDR3: TGTGCCAGCAGCCAAACCGGGACAGGGGGTGAAAAACTGTTTTTT. It specifies CASSQTGTGGEKLFF.